The next 25 T cell receptor beta chains were all read from a single sample in a study of T-cell memory formation after mild COVID-19. TCRdb re-called the 5' RACE reads through MiXCR, storing one row per CDR3 protein. The sample holds 120,000 to 150,000 distinct CDR3 sequences, 15% to 20% seen once. The specimen was PBMCs or a T cell subset sorted from them (not recorded which). These receptors were taken from an adult woman who had mild COVID-19 (a few samples of this study predate the infection). Cell type and time point are not known.

Only a few counts were recorded for this clonotype. The chain links TRBV19 to TRBJ2-3, with a possible D match to TRBD2 (7 bases). The CDR3 loop spans 15 amino acids. Germline V gene data show CDR1 as LNHDA and CDR2 as SQIVND (reference sequence). Trimming shortened V by 3 bases and J by 5 bases, and 15 bases separated the two germline ends. CDR3 sequence reads: CASSIHGGPGDTQYF. Written as DNA, the CDR3 is TGTGCCAGTAGTATTCACGGGGGGCCAGGAGATACGCAGTATTTT.

This clonotype was seen a few times. The rearrangement uses TRBV27 and TRBJ2-7, with D tentatively TRBD1 (5 bases). Trimming took 7 bases from V and 2 from J, leaving 15 bases between them. Germline V CDR1 and CDR2: MNHEY, SMNVEV (reference sequence). The CDR3 loop spans 14 amino acids. This CDR3 is CASKPADRAYEQYF. Written as DNA, the CDR3 is TGTGCCAGCAAGCCCGCTGACAGAGCCTACGAGCAGTACTTC.

This clonotype turned up a few times. The chain uses TRBV11-1 and TRBJ2-1; perhaps TRBD2 as D (5 bases). Germline V lookup: CDR1 SGHAT, CDR2 FQDESV (reference sequence). The CDR3 is made up of 11 amino acids. Trimming shortened V by 5 bases and J by 12 bases, and 11 bases separated the two germline ends. The DNA of the CDR3 is TGTGCCAGCAGCGCTAGCCTGGGGCAGTTCTTC. Translating it yields CASSASLGQFF.

The table lists this clonotype with a few counts. The chain has TRBV27 and TRBJ2-3, with TRBD2 as a possible D gene (6 bases). The CDR3 has 15 amino acids. CDR1 MNHEY and CDR2 SMNVEV come from the germline V gene (reference sequence). V lost 3 bases and J 7 bases, leaving 17 bases between the germline ends. CDR3 residues: CASSLGGPVKNTQYF. The CDR3, as DNA: TGTGCCAGCAGTTTGGGAGGTCCCGTCAAAAATACGCAGTATTTT.

The chain has TRBV6-5 and TRBJ1-6; no reliable D call. Germline lookup yields CDR1 MNHEY and CDR2 SVGAGI. The CDR3 loop spans 18 amino acids. Trimming took off 4 bases at V and 5 bases at J, with 21 bases between the two ends. CDR3 in amino acids: CASSSGFVGSSDNSPLHF. The CDR3 DNA is TGTGCCAGCAGTTCGGGATTCGTAGGCAGCTCTGATAATTCACCCCTCCACTTT.

This clonotype was recorded a few times. The chain combines TRBV12-3 or TRBV12-4 with TRBJ2-2; D is unresolved. The V end was cut by 5 bases, the J end by 4 bases, with 14 bases between. This CDR3 has 15 amino acids. This CDR3 is CASSPRSRSTGELFF. The CDR3 DNA reads TGTGCCAGCAGTCCCAGGTCCAGGTCCACCGGGGAGCTGTTTTTT.

The chain couples TRBV9 to TRBJ2-4; TRBD1 matches at 9 bases. V lost 7 bases and J lost 9; bases outside the gene matches: 8. The germline V gene has CDR1 SGDLS and CDR2 YYNGEE. The CDR3 covers 13 residues. The CDR3 loop is CASGSGTGTIQYF. Here the CDR3 DNA reads TGTGCCAGCGGATCCGGGACAGGGACCATTCAGTACTTC.

A few counts support this clonotype. The V gene is TRBV7-2, the J gene TRBJ2-5; no reliable D call. This CDR3 is built from 14 residues. The V gene lost 7 bases and the J gene lost 4 bases, with 16 bases spanning the gap. In germline, CDR1 is SGHTA, CDR2 FQGNSA. CDR3 region: CASTPTGRGETQYF. CDR3 in DNA: TGTGCCAGCACTCCGACCGGGCGTGGAGAGACCCAGTACTTC.

The table lists this clonotype with a few counts. The CDR3 DNA sequence: TGTGCCACCAGCAGGTCACAGGCAACCTACGAGCAGTACTTC. Translating gives CATSRSQATYEQYF. The V call is TRBV15, the J call TRBJ2-7; TRBD1 is a possible D gene (5 bases). The V end was cut by 3 bases, the J end by 2 bases, with 11 bases between. The length of the CDR3 is 14 residues. Germline V lookup: CDR1 LNHNV, CDR2 YYDKDF (reference sequence).

This CDR3 is CASNLAGTDTQYF. CDR3 DNA: TGTGCCAGCAACCTAGCGGGCACAGATACGCAGTATTTT. The V gene is TRBV5-4, the J gene TRBJ2-3; 7 positions agree with TRBD2. CDR3 length: 13 residues. In germline, CDR1 is SGHNT, CDR2 YYREEE (reference sequence). Trimming cost V 6 bases and J 1 base; bases outside gene matches: 2.

This clonotype came up a few times. The V and J genes are TRBV20-1 and TRBJ2-3; D uncertain. Germline V gives CDR1 DFQATT, CDR2 SNEGSKA (reference sequence). V lost 6 bases and J lost 0, with 13 bases in between. This CDR3 contains 14 residues. Written as DNA, the CDR3 is TGCAGTGCCACCCACCCGCCTAGCACAGATACGCAGTATTTT. Translating it yields CSATHPPSTDTQYF.

The table lists this clonotype with a few counts. The CDR3 reads CASSRTSGRASTYEQYF. DNA of the CDR3: TGTGCCAGCAGCCGGACTAGCGGGAGGGCCAGTACCTACGAGCAGTACTTC. This rearrangement joins TRBV3-1 to TRBJ2-7, with TRBD2 identical over 15 bases. This CDR3 spans 17 amino acids. V dropped 4 bases and J dropped 2; count of bases not matched to a gene: 6. The germline gives CDR1 LGHDT, CDR2 YNNKEL (reference sequence).

The rearrangement uses TRBV12-3 or TRBV12-4 and TRBJ2-5, with 8 bases matching TRBD1. V lost 7 bases to trimming and J lost 5 bases; unmatched junction nucleotides: 6. CDR3 size: 13 residues. The CDR3 loop is CASIRQGSETQYF. CDR3 DNA sequence: TGTGCCAGCATTAGACAGGGGAGTGAGACCCAGTACTTC.

This clonotype was seen a handful of times. The chain recombines TRBV7-9 with TRBJ2-7; weak D call: TRBD1 (6 bases). V lost 2 bases, J lost 1 base, and 18 bases lay in between. The V gene's germline CDR1 is SEHNR and CDR2 FQNEAQ (reference sequence). This CDR3 contains 17 residues. The CDR3 loop reads CASSLLGTNIKSYEQYF. The CDR3 bases are TGTGCCAGCAGCTTACTCGGGACAAACATTAAATCCTACGAGCAGTACTTC.

This clonotype was counted between two and nine times. The chain carries TRBV7-3 and TRBJ1-2, with D perhaps TRBD1 (6 bases). This CDR3 is 13 amino acids long. The germline V and J ends were trimmed by 5 bases and 6 bases, with 13 bases remaining between them. Per the germline V gene, CDR1 is SGHTA and CDR2 is FQGTGA. The CDR3 DNA follows: TGTGCCAGCAGCCTAGGGGGAGAGGATGGCTACACCTTC. This translates into CASSLGGEDGYTF.

The chain joins TRBV7-3 to TRBJ2-1, with unresolved D. V was trimmed by 6 bases and J by 10 bases, leaving 10 bases between them. The CDR3 is 11 amino acids. Germline V gene sequence: CDR1 SGHTA, CDR2 FQGTGA. CDR3: CASRRCLEQFF. CDR3 nucleotides: TGTGCCAGCAGACGGTGCCTCGAGCAGTTCTTC.

The chain recombines TRBV12-3 or TRBV12-4 with TRBJ2-3; 8 nucleotides align to TRBD2. This CDR3 is built from 14 residues. With V trimmed by 1 base and J by 4 bases, 1 base remained unmatched. Here the CDR3 reads CASSLGAGADTQYF. The CDR3 bases are TGTGCCAGCAGTTTAGGAGCGGGAGCAGATACGCAGTATTTT.

This clonotype has only a few counts. The CDR3 loop reads CASSLGLAGGTGELFF. The CDR3, as DNA: TGTGCCAGCAGCCTCGGACTAGCGGGAGGAACCGGGGAGCTGTTTTTT. The chain combines TRBV3-1 with TRBJ2-2; TRBD2 matches 14 bases. This CDR3 spans 16 amino acids. In germline, CDR1 is LGHDT, CDR2 YNNKEL (reference sequence). V shed 4 bases, J shed 5 bases, and the junction held 3 bases outside the gene matches.

The chain carries TRBV6-5 and TRBJ2-5; TRBD2 might be the D (6 bases). V dropped 6 bases and J dropped 1 base, with 12 bases sitting between them. CDR3 size: 14 residues. CDR1 and CDR2 (germline): MNHEY, SVGAGI. The CDR3 nucleotides read TGTGCCAGCAGCCCCCTGGGACTCCAAGAGACCCAGTACTTC. It specifies CASSPLGLQETQYF.

The chain couples TRBV5-4 to TRBJ2-1; 10 bases match TRBD2. The germline V gene encodes CDR1 SGHNT and CDR2 YYREEE (reference sequence). Trimming took 4 bases from V and 3 from J; bases not matched to a gene: 4. The CDR3 runs to 15 residues. CDR3 residues: CASSAGTSVYNEQFF. CDR3 DNA: TGTGCCAGCAGCGCCGGGACTAGCGTCTACAATGAGCAGTTCTTC.

This clonotype was seen once. The chain employs TRBV6-2 or TRBV6-3 and TRBJ2-7, with 8 bases identical to TRBD2. The CDR3 consists of 16 residues. Germline CDR1 and CDR2: MNHEY and SVGEGT. V lost 2 bases and J lost 2; bases outside the gene matches: 8. The CDR3 DNA sequence: TGTGCCAGCAGTTACCCCGGGGGGGTAGTAACCTACGAGCAGTACTTC. It encodes CASSYPGGVVTYEQYF.

This clonotype was seen only a few times. The chain couples TRBV6-1 to TRBJ1-2, with D possibly matching TRBD1 (5 bases). CDR3 length: 10 residues. Per the germline V gene, CDR1 is MNHNS and CDR2 is SASEGT. V gave up 11 bases and J gave up 6 bases, with 10 bases separating them. CDR3 loop: CAVGLHGYTF. In DNA form, the CDR3 reads TGTGCCGTGGGACTACATGGCTACACCTTC.

The chain couples TRBV6-2 or TRBV6-3 to TRBJ1-2; 8 nucleotides agree with TRBD1. The ends lost 5 bases at V and 4 bases at J; junction bases unmatched: 3. The CDR3 is 13 residues long. Per germline, CDR1 MNHEY and CDR2 SVGEGT. Here the CDR3 reads CASSEQGGYGYTF. Written as DNA, the CDR3 is TGTGCCAGCAGTGAACAGGGGGGCTATGGCTACACCTTC.

This clonotype was seen a handful of times. V is TRBV6-1 and J is TRBJ2-7, with a tentative D call TRBD2 (6 bases). CDR3 size: 15 residues. Germline assignment: CDR1 MNHNS and CDR2 SASEGT. V shed 2 bases and J shed 1 base, with 12 bases lying between them. The DNA of the CDR3 is TGTGCCAGCAGTGAATATGCGGGGAATTCCTACGAGCAGTACTTC. It encodes CASSEYAGNSYEQYF.

The chain has TRBV12-3 or TRBV12-4 and TRBJ2-3; TRBD1 aligns across 8 bases. The CDR3 is made up of 15 amino acids. The junction had 9 bases not matched to a gene; V was cut back by 8 bases and J by 2 bases. The CDR3 region is CASSRGQRVTDTQYF. CDR3 DNA sequence: TGTGCCAGCTCCAGGGGGCAGCGGGTCACAGATACGCAGTATTTT.